This is a list of T cell receptor beta chains from one sample in a study of blood T cell repertoires in COVID-19. TCRdb's table, derived via immunoSEQ multiplex PCR, lists solely in-frame clones and lacks some. Among tens of thousands of clones listed, 75% to 90% were seen once. What was sequenced was peripheral blood. The receptors were gathered from a man aged 55 to 70 with COVID-19, enrolled during active disease. The CDR3 runs from the conserved cysteine through the conserved F or W. The order of the fields is D gene, J gene, clone size, V gene, CDR3 DNA, CDR3 protein. The D gene is left open where the match is weak. Some rows have no size entry. The others give once, few or many, or a class for an expanded clone.

>-|TRBJ1-2|-|TRBV7-9
TGTGCCAGCAGCTCGACTGAAAACTATGGCTACACCTTC
CASSSTENYGYTF
>TRBD2|TRBJ2-7|few|TRBV4-1
TGCGCCAGCAGCCAAGAGATCTCAGGAGCGGGGATCCCTTACGAGCAGTACTTC
CASSQEISGAGIPYEQYF
>TRBD1|TRBJ2-1|-|TRBV9
TGTGCCAGCAGCTTAAGAACGGGGACAGGGGATAGGGATGAGCAGTTCTTC
CASSLRTGTGDRDEQFF
>TRBD1|TRBJ1-1|-|TRBV6-2/TRBV6-3
TGTGCCAGCAGTTATAGGACAGGGAAGACTGAAGCTTTCTTT
CASSYRTGKTEAFF
>TRBD2|TRBJ2-7|-|TRBV5-1
TGCGCCAGCAGCTTGGTCGCGGGGGACCTCTCCTACGAGCAGTACTTC
CASSLVAGDLSYEQYF
>TRBD1|TRBJ2-1|-|TRBV29-1
TGCAGCGTTTCCGGGACAGGCAACTACAATGAGCAGTTCTTC
CSVSGTGNYNEQFF
>TRBD2|TRBJ2-7|-|TRBV5-4
TGTGCCAGCAGCATGGGACTAGCGGGAGGAGGAAGCGAGCAGTACTTC
CASSMGLAGGGSEQYF
>TRBD1|TRBJ1-5|-|TRBV30
TGTGCCTGGAGCGCCGACAGGGGGGGGCAGCCCCAGCATTTT
CAWSADRGGQPQHF
>TRBD2|TRBJ2-5|-|TRBV5-4
TGTGCCAGCAGCTTGGTTAGCGGGAGGGTGGAGACCCAGTACTTC
CASSLVSGRVETQYF
>TRBD1|TRBJ1-5|-|TRBV9
TGTGCCAGCAGCGATGGGACAGGGAATCAGCCCCAGCATTTT
CASSDGTGNQPQHF
>TRBD1|TRBJ1-1|once|TRBV11-2
TGTGCCAGCAGCTTAGGGACAGGGCTTAACACTGAAGCTTTCTTT
CASSLGTGLNTEAFF
>-|TRBJ2-2|-|TRBV19
TGTGCCAGTAGTAGACTAAAATTAAACACCGGGGAGCTGTTTTTT
CASSRLKLNTGELFF
>-|TRBJ1-3|-|TRBV5-1
TGCGCCAGCAGCCCTCGGGGCTCTGGAAACACCATATATTTT
CASSPRGSGNTIYF
>TRBD1|TRBJ2-1|-|TRBV18
TGTGCCAGCTCAAAGGGGACAGGGGACAATGAGCAGTTCTTC
CASSKGTGDNEQFF
>TRBD1|TRBJ1-2|-|TRBV5-4
TGTGCCAGCAGTTACGATACCGGGACAGGGACCTATGGCTACACCTTC
CASSYDTGTGTYGYTF
>-|TRBJ1-2|-|TRBV6-2/TRBV6-3
TGTGCCAGCAGCAGCCTTAGGACGGGATATGGCTACACCTTC
CASSSLRTGYGYTF
>-|TRBJ2-1|-|TRBV6-5
TGTGCCAGCAGTTACTCGTCAGGGAGGAATGAGCAGTTCTTC
CASSYSSGRNEQFF
>-|TRBJ1-1|few|TRBV18
TGTGCCAGCTCACCACTTATAAGGGGTTGGACTGAAGCTTTCTTT
CASSPLIRGWTEAFF
>-|TRBJ2-3|-|TRBV29-1
TGCAGCGGCCTCAAAACCCAGGGTGTGCAGTATTTT
CSGLKTQGVQYF
>-|TRBJ1-3|-|TRBV2
TGTGCCAGCAGTCCCGACAGAGGCTCTGGAAACACCATATATTTT
CASSPDRGSGNTIYF